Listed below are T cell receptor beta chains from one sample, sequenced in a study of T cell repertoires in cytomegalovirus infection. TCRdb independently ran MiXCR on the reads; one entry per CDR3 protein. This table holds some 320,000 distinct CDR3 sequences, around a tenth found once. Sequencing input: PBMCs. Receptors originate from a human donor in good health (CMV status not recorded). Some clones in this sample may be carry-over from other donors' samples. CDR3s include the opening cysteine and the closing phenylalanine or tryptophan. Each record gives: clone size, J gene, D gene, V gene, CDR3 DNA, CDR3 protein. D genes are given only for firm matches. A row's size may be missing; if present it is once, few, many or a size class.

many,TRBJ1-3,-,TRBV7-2,TGTGCCAGCAGACGACAGAGCTCTGGAAACACCATATATTTT,CASRRQSSGNTIYF
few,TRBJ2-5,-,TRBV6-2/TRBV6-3,TGTGCCAGCAGTTACTCGGAAGCCGGCCAGTACTTC,CASSYSEAGQYF
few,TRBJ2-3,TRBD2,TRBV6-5,TGTGCCAGCAGTTATACTAGCGGGAGAACCCCAGATACGCAGTATTTT,CASSYTSGRTPDTQYF
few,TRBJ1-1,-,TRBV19,TGTGCCAGTAGCCGAACGCCCCCGGGTTTTACTGAAGCTTTCTTT,CASSRTPPGFTEAFF
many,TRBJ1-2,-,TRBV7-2,TGTGCCAGCAGCTCTCCTCCTGCAGTGAAAGGCTACACCTTC,CASSSPPAVKGYTF
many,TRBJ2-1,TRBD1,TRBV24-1,TGTGCCACCAGTGTAGGGACAGGATACAATGAGCAGTTCTTC,CATSVGTGYNEQFF
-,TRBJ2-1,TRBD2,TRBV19,TGTGCCAGCCCGGCCACTAGCGGGAGCTACAATGAGCAGTTCTTC,CASPATSGSYNEQFF
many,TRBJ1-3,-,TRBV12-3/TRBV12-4,TGTGCCAGCAGCCAAGGGGTTTTCGGAAACACCATATATTTT,CASSQGVFGNTIYF
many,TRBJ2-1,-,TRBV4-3,TGCGCCAGCAGCCCCGGTTCGGCGGGGACGAACAATGAGCAGTTCTTC,CASSPGSAGTNNEQFF
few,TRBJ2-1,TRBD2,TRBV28,TGTGCCAGCAAAACCCCTAGCGGGAGTTGGGACAATGAGCAGTTCTTC,CASKTPSGSWDNEQFF
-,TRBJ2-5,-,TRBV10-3,TGTGCCATCAGTGAGGCCGTGGAGACCCAGTACTTC,CAISEAVETQYF
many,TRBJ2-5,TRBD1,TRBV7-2,TGTGCCAGCAGCAGTACAGGGGCTCAGGAATTCCAGACCCAGTACTTC,CASSSTGAQEFQTQYF
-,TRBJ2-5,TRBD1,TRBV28,TGTGCCAGCAGTCTGGGGGGGGACAGGGCCGGGACCCAGTACTTC,CASSLGGDRAGTQYF
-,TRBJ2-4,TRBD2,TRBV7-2,TGTGCCAGCAGCCCACCTAGACTAGCGATAAAGGCCAAAAACATTCAGTACTTC,CASSPPRLAIKAKNIQYF
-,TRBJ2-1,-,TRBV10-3,TGTGCCATCAGGGGGAACCTAGGCAATGAGCAGTTCTTC,CAIRGNLGNEQFF
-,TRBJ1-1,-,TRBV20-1,TGCAGTGCTAGAGATCTCTTTCTCGGACAGTCGAACACTGAAGCTTTCTTT,CSARDLFLGQSNTEAFF
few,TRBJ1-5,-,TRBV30,TGTGCCTGGAGTCTTCCATGGGGGCTGGGTGATAGCAATCAGCCCCAGCATTTT,CAWSLPWGLGDSNQPQHF
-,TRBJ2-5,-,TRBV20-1,TGCAGTGCTAGAGGAGGACAAGAGACCCAGTACTTC,CSARGGQETQYF
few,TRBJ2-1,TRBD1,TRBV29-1,TGCAGCGCTACACAGGGGCGACTCTACAATGAGCAGTTCTTC,CSATQGRLYNEQFF